This is a list of T cell receptor beta chains from one sample in a study of T cells in localized non-small cell lung cancer. Method: immunoSEQ multiplex PCR; TCRdb's copy keeps in-frame clones and lacks some. The sample shows over 20,000 clones, around 87% of them seen only once. Sample: peripheral blood, taken before any cancer treatment. The source is a male donor at least 60 years old with stage II squamous cell lung carcinoma. The CDR3 runs from the conserved cysteine through the conserved F or W. D genes are given only for firm matches. Part of the rows lack a size; the others show once, few, many or a class for expanded clones.

V,size,J,D,DNA,CDR3
TRBV11-2,.,TRBJ2-7,TRBD1,TGTGCCAGCAGCTCGAATCTCGGGACAGGGTCCTACGAGCAGTACTTC,CASSSNLGTGSYEQYF
TRBV9,few,TRBJ2-5,.,TGTGCCAGCAGCGAGGGGTCACAGACGGAGACCCAGTACTTC,CASSEGSQTETQYF
TRBV19,.,TRBJ1-5,.,TGTGCCAGTACCTCAGGGCAGCTGTTCAATCAGCCCCAGCATTTT,CASTSGQLFNQPQHF
TRBV5-1,.,TRBJ2-2,.,TGCGCCAGCAGCTTGGGCTCTAGAATGTATTCGGACACCGGGGAGCTGTTTTTT,CASSLGSRMYSDTGELFF
TRBV30,.,TRBJ1-1,.,TGTGCCTGGAGGGGGACGGGGAACACTGAAGCTTTCTTT,CAWRGTGNTEAFF
TRBV5-4,.,TRBJ2-7,.,TGTGCCAGCAGCTTGGACAGTTCGGACCTCCTGGGGGAGCAGTACTTC,CASSLDSSDLLGEQYF
TRBV7-2,.,TRBJ2-1,.,TGTGCCAGCAGCTTGAGCGGAAAGGGAGGCAATGAGCAGTTCTTC,CASSLSGKGGNEQFF
TRBV4-2,.,TRBJ1-5,.,TGTGCCAGCAGCCAAGAAGTACTCTTTACAGGGTCCTTCCAGCCCCAGCATTTT,CASSQEVLFTGSFQPQHF
TRBV5-1,.,TRBJ1-1,.,TGCGCCAGCAGCTTGGAGGGGATTTTGAACACTGAAGCTTTCTTT,CASSLEGILNTEAFF
TRBV5-4,.,TRBJ1-4,.,TGTGCCAGCAGCTTGGCGGGGAGGAGTGAAAAACTGTTTTTT,CASSLAGRSEKLFF
TRBV6-1,.,TRBJ1-1,.,TGTGCCAGCACTACGGACAGGAACACTGAAGCTTTCTTT,CASTTDRNTEAFF
TRBV7-8,.,TRBJ2-1,.,TGTGCCAGCAGCTTAGATCCTAGACACAATGAGCAGTTCTTC,CASSLDPRHNEQFF
TRBV18,.,TRBJ2-1,TRBD2,TGTGCCAGCCAAAAGGCGGGGAGGGCCGATGAGCAGTTCTTC,CASQKAGRADEQFF
TRBV5-5,.,TRBJ2-3,.,TGTGCCAGCAGCTTAGGGGGTAGCACTAGCACAGATACGCAGTATTTT,CASSLGGSTSTDTQYF
TRBV10-3,.,TRBJ2-2,TRBD2,TGTGCCATCAGGGGACTAGCGGGAGTCGGGGAGCTGTTTTTT,CAIRGLAGVGELFF
TRBV7-9,few,TRBJ1-2,.,TGTGCCAGCAGCCCCGCCGGACCCTATGGCTACACCTTC,CASSPAGPYGYTF
TRBV13,once,TRBJ1-3,.,TGTGCCAGCGGTGCTGGGGGGATTTCCTCTCAGGCATATTTT,CASGAGGISSQAYF
TRBV7-7,.,TRBJ2-2,TRBD2,TGTGCCAGCAGCCCTATAGCGGGGGGAGGAACCGGGGAGCTGTTTTTT,CASSPIAGGGTGELFF
TRBV9,.,TRBJ2-1,.,TGTGCCAGCAGCGAGTCGGCAGGGGCAACGGGGGAGCAGTTCTTC,CASSESAGATGEQFF
TRBV5-1,.,TRBJ2-1,.,TGCGCCAGCAGCCCCCTTGGGGACACCTACAATGAGCAGTTCTTC,CASSPLGDTYNEQFF
TRBV18,.,TRBJ2-5,.,TGTGCCAGCTCACCTGGACCTCTAGAGACCCAGTACTTC,CASSPGPLETQYF
TRBV15,.,TRBJ2-5,.,TGTGCCACCAGCAGAGATTCAGGGGGAGGTGAGACCCAGTACTTC,CATSRDSGGGETQYF
TRBV28,.,TRBJ2-7,TRBD1,TGTGCCAGCAGTCGCACAGGGGGATCCTACGAGCAGTACTTC,CASSRTGGSYEQYF
TRBV6-6,.,TRBJ2-5,.,TGTGCCAGCAGGCCACAGGGAGGGCAAGAGACCCAGTACTTC,CASRPQGGQETQYF
TRBV6-4,.,TRBJ2-3,TRBD2,TGTGCCAGCAGCCAGTCTAGCGGGGGGTCTTCAGATACGCAGTATTTT,CASSQSSGGSSDTQYF
TRBV4-3,.,TRBJ2-7,.,TGCGCCAGCAGCCAAGCCGCGGCCGGGAACCCGGGGTGGCAGTACTTC,CASSQAAAGNPGWQYF
TRBV5-6,.,TRBJ2-4,.,TGTGCCAGCAGCTCCTTAGGAAGTACCAAAAACATTCAGTACTTC,CASSSLGSTKNIQYF
TRBV4-3,few,TRBJ2-3,.,TGCGCCAGCAGCCTGGAAGGGCAGAGCACAGATACGCAGTATTTT,CASSLEGQSTDTQYF
TRBV4-3,once,TRBJ1-3,.,TGCGCCAGCAGCCAAGATCACGGGTTCGGATCTGGAAACACCATATATTTT,CASSQDHGFGSGNTIYF
TRBV18,.,TRBJ2-5,.,TGTGCCAGCTCACCAGAGGAGACCCAGTACTTC,CASSPEETQYF
TRBV19,.,TRBJ1-4,TRBD1,TGTGCCAGTAGTATTGGCGGCGGGCAGGGGGGCGAAAAACTGTTTTTT,CASSIGGGQGGEKLFF
TRBV18,.,TRBJ1-1,.,TGTGCCAGCTCACCCGGTAGGCAGGGGAGGAACACTGAAGCTTTCTTT,CASSPGRQGRNTEAFF